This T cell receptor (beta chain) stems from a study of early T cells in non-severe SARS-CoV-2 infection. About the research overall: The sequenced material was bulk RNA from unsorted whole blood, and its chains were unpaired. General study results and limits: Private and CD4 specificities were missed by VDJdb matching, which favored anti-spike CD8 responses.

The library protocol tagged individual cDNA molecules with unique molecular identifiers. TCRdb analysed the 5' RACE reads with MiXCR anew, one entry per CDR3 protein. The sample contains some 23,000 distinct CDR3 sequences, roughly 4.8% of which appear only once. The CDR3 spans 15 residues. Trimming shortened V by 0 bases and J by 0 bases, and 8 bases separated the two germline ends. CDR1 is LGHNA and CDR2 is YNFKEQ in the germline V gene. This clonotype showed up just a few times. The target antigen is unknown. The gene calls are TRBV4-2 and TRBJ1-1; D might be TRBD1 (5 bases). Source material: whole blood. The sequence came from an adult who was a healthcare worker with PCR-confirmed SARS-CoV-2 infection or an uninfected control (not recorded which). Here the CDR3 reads CASSQEAGLNTEAFF. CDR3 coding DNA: TGTGCCAGCAGCCAAGAGGCAGGGCTGAACACTGAAGCTTTCTTT.